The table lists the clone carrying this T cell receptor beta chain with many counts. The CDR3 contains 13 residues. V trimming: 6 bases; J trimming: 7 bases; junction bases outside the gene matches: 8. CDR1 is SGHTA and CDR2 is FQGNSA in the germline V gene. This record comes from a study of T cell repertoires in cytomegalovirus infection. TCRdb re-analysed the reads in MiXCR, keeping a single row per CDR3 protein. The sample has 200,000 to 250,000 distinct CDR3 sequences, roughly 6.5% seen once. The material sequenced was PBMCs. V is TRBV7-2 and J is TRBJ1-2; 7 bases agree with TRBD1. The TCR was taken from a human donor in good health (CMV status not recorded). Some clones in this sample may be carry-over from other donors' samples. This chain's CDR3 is CASSRTGESGYTF. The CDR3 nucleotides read TGTGCCAGCAGTCGTACAGGGGAGAGTGGCTACACCTTC.